This passage covers 10 T cell receptor beta chains from one sample sequenced in a study of regulatory T cells in long-lasting Graves disease. TCR beta libraries were built with iRepertoire HTBI primers and Arm-PCR of CDR3 regions. TCRdb re-analysed the multiplex PCR reads in MiXCR, keeping a single row per CDR3 protein. The sample has roughly 500,000 distinct CDR3 sequences, roughly 15% seen once. As to time point: newly diagnosed GD, antithyroid drugs for less than 3 months. Extracted RNA from PBMCs served as the source of the TCR library. The sample was also linked to a second study, of T cells in Graves' hyperthyroidism and ophthalmopathy.

The source was peripheral blood mononuclear cells (PBMCs), collected at new diagnosis, from a patient treated with antithyroid drugs. Receptor source: a woman aged 50 to 60 with Graves disease.

This clonotype was seen at least ten times. CDR3 residues: CASSLADDYEQYF. CDR3 sequence (DNA): TGTGCCAGCAGTTTGGCAGATGACTACGAGCAGTACTTC. This chain connects TRBV27 to TRBJ2-7; D not resolved. CDR3 length equals 13 residues. CDR1 and CDR2 from the germline V gene are MNHEY and SMNVEV (reference sequence). The V end was cut by 3 bases, the J end by 3 bases, with 9 bases between.

This clonotype was counted only a few times. The V call is TRBV7-9, the J call TRBJ2-1; maybe TRBD1 (6 bases). The CDR3 spans 16 residues. V was shortened by 1 base and J by 5 bases, with 15 bases between the two germline ends. Germline CDR1 is SEHNR and CDR2 is FQNEAQ (reference sequence). The CDR3 sequence is CASSLGRLWDNNEQFF. The CDR3 DNA is TGTGCCAGCAGCTTAGGGCGGCTATGGGACAACAATGAGCAGTTCTTC.

This chain connects TRBV28 to TRBJ1-5; no clear D gene. Deletions cut 3 bases from V and 3 bases from J, with 9 bases between. This CDR3 comprises 14 residues. CDR1 and CDR2 (germline): MDHEN, SYDVKM. The CDR3 loop reads CASSFGQFNQPQHF. CDR3 sequence (DNA): TGTGCCAGCAGTTTCGGCCAGTTCAATCAGCCCCAGCATTTT.

This clonotype was seen a handful of times. The genes are TRBV7-9 and TRBJ2-6, with 7 nucleotides matching TRBD1. Trimming removed 9 bases from V and 0 bases from J; junction bases left unmatched: 8. The CDR3 totals 16 residues. The germline CDR1 and CDR2 sequences are SEHNR and FQNEAQ (reference sequence). The CDR3 loop reads CASPPQGFSGANVLTF. The CDR3 DNA sequence: TGTGCCAGTCCCCCACAGGGGTTCTCTGGGGCCAACGTCCTGACTTTC.

The chain employs TRBV7-9 and TRBJ2-2, with unresolved D. CDR1 and CDR2 (germline): SEHNR, FQNEAQ (reference sequence). V lost 5 bases and J 8 bases, leaving 12 bases between the germline ends. The CDR3 has 13 amino acids. The DNA for the CDR3 is TGTGCCAGCAGCCCCGGAATAGTTGGGGAGCTGTTTTTT. Protein: CASSPGIVGELFF.

The chain has TRBV6-2 or TRBV6-3 and TRBJ2-1, with D perhaps matching TRBD1 or TRBD2 (5 bases each). Germline V gene data show CDR1 as MNHEY and CDR2 as SVGEGT. Trimming took 10 bases from V and 8 from J, leaving 12 bases between them. This CDR3 comprises 11 residues. The CDR3, as DNA: TGTGCCATTACTGGGGGATATGAGCAGTTCTTC. It specifies CAITGGYEQFF.

This chain links TRBV5-6 with TRBJ2-1; 9 bases are a match to TRBD2. V shed 1 base and J 2 bases; nucleotides not matched to a gene: 4. The CDR3 extends over 16 amino acids. Germline assignment: CDR1 SGHDT and CDR2 YYEEEE. CDR3 coding DNA: TGTGCCAGCAGCTTGCCTAGCGGGGTGACCTACAATGAGCAGTTCTTC. Its protein is CASSLPSGVTYNEQFF.

This rearrangement joins TRBV7-3 to TRBJ2-7; 14 bases align to TRBD2. This CDR3 is built from 14 residues. Germline V lookup: CDR1 SGHTA, CDR2 FQGTGA. Unmatched junction bases numbered 2, after V lost 5 bases and J lost 5 bases. The CDR3 spells CASSKGLAGDEQYF. CDR3 DNA sequence: TGTGCCAGCAGCAAGGGACTAGCGGGAGACGAGCAGTACTTC.

At least ten counts were recorded for this clonotype. V gene TRBV2 combines with J gene TRBJ1-2; 8 bases match TRBD1. After removal of 7 bases from V and 2 bases from J, the junction contained 6 bases not matched to a gene. The CDR3 spans 14 residues. Germline CDR1 and CDR2: SNHLY and FYNNEI. CDR3 coding DNA: TGTGCCAGCATCACAGGGGGGCTAAACTATGGCTACACCTTC. Amino acids: CASITGGLNYGYTF.

The CDR3 loop reads CASSMGTVGGSYEQYF. CDR3 nucleotide sequence: TGTGCCAGTAGTATGGGGACGGTGGGAGGCTCCTACGAGCAGTACTTC. V gene TRBV19 combines with J gene TRBJ2-7; weak D call: TRBD2 (6 bases). Germline V lookup: CDR1 LNHDA, CDR2 SQIVND (reference sequence). This CDR3 has 16 residues. The V gene lost 3 bases and the J gene lost 0 bases, with 15 bases spanning the gap.